The subject of this entry is one T cell receptor beta chain. Its antigen remains unidentified. These data belong to a study of shared clonotypes between healthy human individuals. Overall study: Three plates were used per donor for CD4 naive, three for CD4 memory, two for CD8 naive and one for CD8 memory.

It was across several immunoSEQ plates that each subset's genomic DNA was evenly split. Sequencing was performed with immunoSEQ multiplex PCR; in TCRdb, only in-frame clones are kept and a portion is missing. The sample shows 950,000 to 1,300,000 clones, roughly 75% of them seen only once. Study observations and caveats: Around 5% of naive CD4 clonotypes were common to four donors. Sampling was confined to blood; repertoires within tissues likely differ.

Germline CDR1 is SGHRS and CDR2 is YFSETQ. The CDR3 has 13 amino acids. V dropped 0 bases and J dropped 14; count of bases not matched to a gene: 9. The source is a man aged 18 to 35 in good health. Sequencing used memory CD4+ T cells sorted from blood. Noted subset: CD45RA-negative fraction. This chain links TRBV5-1 with TRBJ1-2, with TRBD1 matching 8 bases. CDR3 sequence reads: CASSLDQGALSTF. The CDR3 DNA reads as TGCGCCAGCAGCTTGGATCAGGGGGCGCTTTCGACCTTC.